Described below is a single T cell receptor beta chain sequence and its context. With a much larger clone just one base away, this may be a read error. From 500 ng of total RNA, TCR beta-specific cDNA was reverse-transcribed using a constant-region primer. Three nested multiplex PCR rounds, a slightly modified ARM-PCR, produced the libraries for TCR beta. For approximately 10 cycles apiece, the opening two PCR rounds ran with TRBV1-TRBV30 forward primers and a C-beta reverse primer. TCRdb reanalysed the multiplex PCR reads using MiXCR and keeps one entry per CDR3 protein. The profile shows 300,000 to 400,000 distinct CDR3 sequences, almost 65% of them singletons. The record originates from a study of tumor-infiltrating lymphocytes in primary liver carcinoma. This CDR3 is 14 amino acids long. With 2 bases removed from V and 4 bases from J, the gap between germline ends came to 11 bases. Germline CDR1 and CDR2: MNHEY and SVGEGT.

The study extracted blood RNA from unsorted whole blood and also extracted germline DNA. The chain carries TRBV6-2 or TRBV6-3 and TRBJ2-5; tentative D call: TRBD2 (5 bases). This receptor was obtained from a man between 40 and 49 years old with primary liver carcinoma and hepatitis B virus infection. The sample comprised peripheral blood. Here the CDR3 DNA reads TGTGCCAGCAGTTACGCTAGCTTGAGAGAGACCCAGTACTTC. This codes for CASSYASLRETQYF.